This T cell receptor (beta chain) came from a study of OX40 agonist ivuxolimab in advanced cancers. Study-level information: With a range of about 23 to 85, age averaged roughly 61 years, and 70% to 85% were male. The study's findings and limits: Partial responders treated at 0.1-3.0 mg/kg exhibited clonal expansion among the lowest measured.

Blood was sampled at baseline, cycle 4 day 1, and cycle 7 day 1. Libraries were prepared by immunoSEQ multiplex PCR; TCRdb keeps only in-frame clonotypes and omits some of them. The sample lists approximately 99,000 clones; 91% were seen once. The CDR3 is 15 residues long. The J segment lost 9 bases and the V segment lost 0 bases, leaving 10 bases of the junction unmatched. Germline V gene lookup returns CDR1 SQVTM and CDR2 ANQGSEA. As concerns this clone: Its antigen is not identified.

The chain joins TRBV29-1 to TRBJ2-1; 8 bases agree with TRBD2. The clonotype comes from an adult with an advanced solid tumor such as melanoma, head and neck, liver or kidney cancer. The sequencing here drew on CD4+ or CD8+ T cells sorted from blood, taken in a trial of the OX40 agonist ivuxolimab. As DNA, the CDR3 is TGCAGCGTTGAAGAACCAACAAGCGGGGGAATTGAGCAGTTCTTC. Translating gives CSVEEPTSGGIEQFF.